These T cell receptor beta chains were read from a single sample in a study of OX40 agonist ivuxolimab in advanced cancers. The table came from immunoSEQ multiplex PCR; TCRdb's copy has only in-frame clones and leaves some out. Here the sample spans some 37,000 clones, 70% to 85% being singletons. The sequences come from CD4+ or CD8+ T cells sorted from blood, collected in a trial of the OX40 agonist ivuxolimab. The receptors were gathered from an adult with an advanced solid tumor such as melanoma, head and neck, liver or kidney cancer. Each CDR3 is given with its conserved first and last residue. Fields, in order: D gene, V gene, clone size, J gene, CDR3 protein, CDR3 DNA. The D gene is left open where the match is weak. A clone size is listed for some rows: how often the clone was seen (once, few, many), or a class if it is expanded.

D: .
V: TRBV6-1
size: .
J: TRBJ1-6
CDR3: CASQYTLGSPLHF
DNA: TGTGCCAGCCAATACACTTTGGGATCACCCCTCCACTTT

D: .
V: TRBV7-6
size: .
J: TRBJ1-1
CDR3: CASSSDTNTEAFF
DNA: TGTGCCAGCAGCTCGGACACGAACACTGAAGCTTTCTTT

D: .
V: TRBV6-1
size: .
J: TRBJ1-2
CDR3: CASSERAYGYTF
DNA: TGTGCCAGCAGTGAAAGGGCCTATGGCTACACCTTC

D: .
V: TRBV6-1
size: .
J: TRBJ1-6
CDR3: CASSEAWDRNSPLHF
DNA: TGTGCCAGCAGTGAAGCTTGGGACCGTAATTCACCCCTCCACTTT

D: .
V: TRBV27
size: .
J: TRBJ2-5
CDR3: CASSLGTGQETQYF
DNA: TGTGCCAGCAGTTTGGGGACCGGGCAAGAGACCCAGTACTTC

D: .
V: TRBV18
size: once
J: TRBJ1-2
CDR3: CASSLWRGNYGYTF
DNA: TGTGCCAGCTCCCTCTGGAGGGGAAACTATGGCTACACCTTC

D: .
V: TRBV14
size: few
J: TRBJ2-1
CDR3: CASSQWTETNEQFF
DNA: TGTGCCAGCAGCCAATGGACAGAGACCAATGAGCAGTTCTTC

D: .
V: TRBV6-5
size: .
J: TRBJ1-2
CDR3: CASSPGGRGRGDTF
DNA: TGTGCCAGCAGCCCCGGGGGCAGGGGAAGAGGAGACACCTTC

D: .
V: TRBV11-2
size: .
J: TRBJ1-1
CDR3: CASSLEVNTEAFF
DNA: TGTGCCAGCAGCTTAGAGGTGAACACTGAAGCTTTCTTT

D: .
V: TRBV29-1
size: .
J: TRBJ2-5
CDR3: CSVGVWGQRRGTQYF
DNA: TGCAGCGTTGGAGTATGGGGACAACGGAGGGGGACCCAGTACTTC

D: .
V: TRBV5-1
size: .
J: TRBJ2-5
CDR3: CASSGRTAQETQYF
DNA: TGCGCCAGCAGCGGACGGACGGCCCAAGAGACCCAGTACTTC

D: .
V: TRBV9
size: few
J: TRBJ2-5
CDR3: CASSASLGGGQETQYF
DNA: TGTGCCAGCAGCGCCAGTCTCGGGGGCGGGCAAGAGACCCAGTACTTC

D: .
V: TRBV5-8
size: .
J: TRBJ2-3
CDR3: CASMSYDTQYF
DNA: TGTGCCAGCATGAGTTACGATACGCAGTATTTT

D: .
V: TRBV7-2
size: .
J: TRBJ1-2
CDR3: CASSLDFRPIYGYTF
DNA: TGTGCCAGCAGCTTAGATTTTCGACCCATCTATGGCTACACCTTC

D: .
V: TRBV7-9
size: .
J: TRBJ1-2
CDR3: CASSSGGYGYTF
DNA: TGTGCCAGCAGTTCCGGGGGGTATGGCTACACCTTC

D: TRBD1
V: TRBV29-1
size: once
J: TRBJ2-1
CDR3: CSGNRGLNEQFF
DNA: TGCAGCGGCAACAGGGGGCTTAATGAGCAGTTCTTC

D: .
V: TRBV4-1
size: once
J: TRBJ1-3
CDR3: CASSQRETGNVGNTIYF
DNA: TGCGCCAGCAGCCAGAGAGAAACAGGGAACGTTGGAAACACCATATATTTT

D: .
V: TRBV7-9
size: .
J: TRBJ2-1
CDR3: CASSPPFRVSRDEQFF
DNA: TGTGCCAGCAGCCCCCCGTTCAGGGTCTCTAGGGATGAGCAGTTCTTC

D: TRBD2
V: TRBV18
size: .
J: TRBJ2-5
CDR3: CASSPKTSIETQYF
DNA: TGTGCCAGCTCACCCAAGACTAGCATAGAGACCCAGTACTTC

D: TRBD1
V: TRBV5-1
size: .
J: TRBJ2-2
CDR3: CASSSGYGTGSNTGELFF
DNA: TGCGCCAGCAGCTCGGGATATGGGACAGGGTCGAACACCGGGGAGCTGTTTTTT

D: .
V: TRBV12-5
size: .
J: TRBJ2-6
CDR3: CASGPSYRAGANVLTF
DNA: TGTGCTAGTGGCCCTAGCTACAGGGCTGGGGCCAACGTCCTGACTTTC